Below, 2 T cell receptor beta chains from the same sample are listed, as sequenced in a study of T cell responses to AZD1222 COVID-19 vaccine. Clones were read by immunoSEQ multiplex PCR, and TCRdb kept only the in-frame ones, dropping some. The sample yields 140,000 or so clones, 85% to 90% seen once. Material: peripheral blood, obtained 28 days after the second AZD1222 dose. The receptors stem from an adult who received the AZD1222 COVID-19 vaccine.

The J gene is TRBJ1-2, the V gene TRBV18, with D unresolved. The germline V and J ends were trimmed by 3 bases and 5 bases, with 7 bases remaining between them. The germline gives CDR1 KGHSH, CDR2 LQKENI. This CDR3 comprises 12 residues. The CDR3 nucleotides are TGTGCCAGCTCACCCCCAGAATATGGCTACACCTTC. Amino acid sequence: CASSPPEYGYTF. Supplemented by reference TRBV18 and TRBJ1-2, the full variable domain reads NAGVMQNPRHLVRRRGQEARLRCSPMKGHSHVYWYRQLPEEGLKFMVYLQKENIIDESGMPKERFSAEFPKEGPSILRIQQVVRGDSAAYFCASSPPEYGYTFGSGTRLTVV.

The V and J genes are TRBV19 and TRBJ1-2; D gene ambiguous. The CDR3 totals 14 residues. The V gene's germline CDR1 is LNHDA and CDR2 SQIVND (reference sequence). V dropped 3 bases and J dropped 4 bases, with 12 bases sitting between them. For the CDR3, the DNA is TGTGCCAGTAGTATCGTAGGGATCCCCTATGGCTACACCTTC. It codes for CASSIVGIPYGYTF.